This entry is about one T cell receptor beta chain. The data were taken from a study of blood T cell repertoires in COVID-19. The wider study: COVID-19 samples from acute and convalescent phases originated in the United States, Italy and Spain.

Deletions cut 7 bases from V and 0 bases from J, with 9 bases between. This CDR3 has 12 amino acids. The germline CDR1 and CDR2 sequences are SQVTM and ANQGSEA. In the source study's methods: Amplifying reference gene primers gave estimates of nucleated cell counts. Produced via immunoSEQ multiplex PCR; TCRdb's table is partial and in-frame only. Clone size and V and J calls were adopted from that table, with D and trimming inferred from the DNA. The data hold 250,000 or so clones, with around four fifths observed a single time. The sequenced sample consisted of peripheral blood. The TCR was taken from a man aged 45 to 65 with acute or convalescent COVID-19. This chain connects TRBV29-1 to TRBJ2-5, with a weak D call TRBD1 (6 bases). CDR3 amino acids: CSAQGNQETQYF. The CDR3 bases are TGCAGCGCACAGGGAAACCAAGAGACCCAGTACTTC.